The entry that follows covers one T cell receptor (beta chain) sequence. Its antigen is not identified. The repertoire was sequenced with immunoSEQ multiplex PCR; TCRdb's copy has only in-frame clones and lacks some. This sample has about 53,000 clones, with 80% to 90% found just once. This entry comes from a study of OX40 agonist ivuxolimab in advanced cancers. In the study overall: Dose-escalation patients suffered from hepatocellular carcinoma, melanoma, renal cell or head and neck cancer. Partial responses were observed in three patients, of whom one had hepatocellular carcinoma and two had cutaneous melanoma.

V was cut by 3 bases and J by 5 bases, with 19 bases left in between. CDR3 length equals 16 residues. Germline V gene lookup returns CDR1 MRHNA and CDR2 SNTAGT. Study-wide findings and caveats: Compared with others, partial responders at 0.1-3.0 mg/kg displayed clonal expansion among the lowest. On average, CD8+ T cells showed a greater number of expanded clones than CD4+.

This TCR derives from an adult with an advanced solid tumor such as melanoma, head and neck, liver or kidney cancer. The chain joins TRBV6-4 to TRBJ1-2; TRBD1 might be the D (5 bases). This material consisted of CD4+ or CD8+ T cells sorted from blood, taken in a trial of the OX40 agonist ivuxolimab. For the CDR3, the DNA is TGTGCCAGCAGTGAGAAGGGACCTAGCAGTTGGTATGGCTACACCTTC. This sequence encodes CASSEKGPSSWYGYTF.